One T cell receptor (beta chain) is described in this entry. No antigen is known for it. The CDR3 consists of 14 residues. Trimming took off 6 bases at V and 6 bases at J, with 15 bases between the two ends. The data originate from a study of post-analysis software for immune sequencing data. Study observations and caveats: Controls' normalized Chao1 diversity significantly exceeded that of multiple sclerosis patients. F measure clustering grouped samples strongly by preparation batch. Comparison of patients with controls showed five TRBV segments more frequent in patients, TRBV5-6, TRBV5-1 and TRBV20-1 among them.

TCR beta libraries were prepared from cDNA with unique molecular identifiers. The yield from about 1 to 10 million T cells was roughly 500,000 cDNA molecules in total. TCRdb fed the PCR reads into MiXCR, producing one record per CDR3 protein. The repertoire consists of roughly 540,000 distinct CDR3 sequences, with approximately 31% occurring once and the leading ten covering 4.5% to 7.5%. Material for sequencing was blood. The sequence was collected from a girl aged 2-17 years with multiple sclerosis. The rearrangement uses TRBV12-3 or TRBV12-4 and TRBJ2-1; maybe TRBD1 (6 bases). The CDR3 DNA reads as TGTGCCAGCAGCCTCCCTACAGGGTTCAATGAGCAGTTCTTC. It codes for CASSLPTGFNEQFF.